This is a list of T cell receptor beta chains from one sample in a study of intratumoral heterogeneity in liver cancer. Profiling relied on immunoSEQ multiplex PCR, and the TCRdb table lists in-frame clones only, not all of them. The sample shows some 5,000 clones, 68% of them seen only once. Sequencing used tumor-adjacent normal tissue, obtained before any cancer treatment. The receptor set was obtained from a man aged 65 to 79 with hepatocellular carcinoma. CDR3s include the opening cysteine and the closing phenylalanine or tryptophan. A D gene is named only where the DNA matches it firmly.

V gene	J gene	D gene	CDR3 protein
TRBV6-6	TRBJ1-4	-	CASSWPGTNEKLFF
TRBV7-2	TRBJ1-3	-	CASSLARGSFSGNTIYF
TRBV4-2	TRBJ2-3	-	CASGRWGGSDTQYF
TRBV5-4	TRBJ2-7	-	CASSFGIGHKAYEQYF
TRBV4-3	TRBJ2-7	TRBD1	CASSQHRGYEQYF
TRBV2	TRBJ1-2	TRBD1	CASFRGHYGYTF
TRBV27	TRBJ1-4	TRBD1	CASSPRGRKGEKLFF
TRBV10-3	TRBJ2-5	-	CAISEGQKETQYF
TRBV23-1	TRBJ2-5	-	CASSQSRRVGKTQYF
TRBV15	TRBJ1-6	TRBD1	CATSSGTAGGNSPLHF
TRBV7-9	TRBJ2-7	TRBD1	CASSGQAHEQYF
TRBV5-5	TRBJ2-2	-	CASSRLGRTNTGELFF
TRBV5-6	TRBJ2-3	TRBD1	CASRAGTGGQSDTQYF
TRBV18	TRBJ2-5	-	CASSPQETQYF
TRBV4-3	TRBJ1-2	-	CASSQDRVTAGGYTF